Listed below are T cell receptor beta chains from one sample, sequenced in a study of radiation and T cells in renal cell carcinoma. Clones were read by immunoSEQ multiplex PCR, and TCRdb kept only the in-frame ones, dropping some. The repertoire consists of fewer than 150,000 clones, with around nine tenths occurring once and the leading ten covering more than 5%. Sequencing was performed on blood, taken from a patient whose treatment included radiotherapy and nephrectomy. The receptors were gathered from a woman aged 70 to 79 with renal cell carcinoma. Both conserved end residues are trimmed from each CDR3. D genes are given only for firm matches.

v_gene	d_gene	j_gene	CDR3aa
TRBV5-1	NA	TRBJ1-3	ASSSDPYSGNTIY
TRBV25-1	NA	TRBJ1-1	ASSELGGTEAF
TRBV30	TRBD2	TRBJ2-7	AWQMGSGVEQY
TRBV27	NA	TRBJ2-5	ASSLRARETQY
TRBV6-5	NA	TRBJ1-1	ASSYSTTMNTEAF
TRBV10-3	NA	TRBJ1-5	AISEGEVQPQH
TRBV13	NA	TRBJ2-2	ASSLEHTGELF
TRBV28	NA	TRBJ2-5	ASSSPIGQETQY
TRBV10-3	NA	TRBJ2-7	AIRRTEETLYEQY
TRBV28	TRBD1	TRBJ1-1	ASRPGQGNTEAF
TRBV19	NA	TRBJ1-3	ASSGQTPGNTIY
TRBV9	NA	TRBJ1-1	ASSFSGMNTEAF
TRBV28	NA	TRBJ2-7	ASSSPSGLSYEQY
TRBV2	TRBD1	TRBJ1-2	ASSGGTGSTSIRMYGYT
TRBV5-5	NA	TRBJ2-1	ASSLPLVFEQF
TRBV5-6	NA	TRBJ2-7	ASSRVGSEQY
TRBV5-1	NA	TRBJ1-1	ASSLSGLNTEAF
TRBV9	NA	TRBJ2-1	ASSVVSPSSYNEQF
TRBV29-1	TRBD2	TRBJ2-1	SVLAGGYNEQF
TRBV6-1	NA	TRBJ2-6	ASSVGYSGANVLT
TRBV6-5	TRBD1	TRBJ1-1	ASSSGTGIGEAF
TRBV27	NA	TRBJ2-1	ASSYRAPNEQF
TRBV2	NA	TRBJ1-2	ASSEVTQNYGYT